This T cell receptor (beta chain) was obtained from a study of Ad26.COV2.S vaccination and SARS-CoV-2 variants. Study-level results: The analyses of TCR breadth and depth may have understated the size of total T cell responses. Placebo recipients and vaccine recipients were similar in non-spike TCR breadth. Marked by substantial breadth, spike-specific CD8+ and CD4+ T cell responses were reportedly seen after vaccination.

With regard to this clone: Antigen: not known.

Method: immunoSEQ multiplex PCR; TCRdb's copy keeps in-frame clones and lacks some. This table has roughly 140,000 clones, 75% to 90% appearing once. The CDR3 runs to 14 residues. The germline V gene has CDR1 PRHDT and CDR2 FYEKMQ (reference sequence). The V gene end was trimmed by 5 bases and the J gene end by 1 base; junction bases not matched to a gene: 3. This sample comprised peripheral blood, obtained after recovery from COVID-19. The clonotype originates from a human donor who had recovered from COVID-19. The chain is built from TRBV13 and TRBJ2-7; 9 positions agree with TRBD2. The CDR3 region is CASSASGTSYEQYF. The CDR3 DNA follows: TGTGCCAGCAGCGCTAGCGGGACATCCTACGAGCAGTACTTC.